This record looks at one T cell receptor beta chain sequence and its context. Its antigen is unidentified. Germline values: CDR1 SQVTM, CDR2 ANQGSEA. V shed 4 bases and J shed 3 bases, with 14 bases lying between them. This CDR3 contains 14 residues. Clones were sequenced by immunoSEQ multiplex PCR, and TCRdb holds only the in-frame ones, with some missing. The sample yields around 130,000 clones, 80% to 90% seen once. These data are taken from a study of T cell responses to AZD1222 COVID-19 vaccine. The study's findings and limits: Nearly half of unique spike-specific TCRs reportedly avoided B.1.351 and B.1.1.7 mutated regions.

The J gene is TRBJ2-3, the V gene TRBV29-1; the D gene is possibly TRBD2 (6 bases). The sequenced sample was peripheral blood, obtained on day 0 of AZD1222 vaccination. This clonotype was sampled from an adult in good health. The CDR3 reads CSVGTRGKTDTQYF. The CDR3 DNA reads TGCAGCGTTGGGACCCGGGGGAAGACAGATACGCAGTATTTT.